A selection of T cell receptor beta chains follows, all from one sample in a study of blood T cell repertoires in COVID-19. This table comes from immunoSEQ multiplex PCR, and its TCRdb copy is limited to in-frame clones, with some not included. The sample holds some 200,000 clones; around 90% are singletons and the top ten take around 2.3%. Sequenced input: PBMCs or T cells enriched from blood (not recorded which). The receptor source for this set is a woman aged 30 to 39 who had recovered from COVID-19. Each CDR3 is given without its conserved first and last residue.

j_call,v_call,cdr3_aa
TRBJ2-7,TRBV6-2/TRBV6-3,ASSYVRESYEQY
TRBJ2-2,TRBV7-9,ASIIEMEDGELF
TRBJ2-3,TRBV11-3,ASSLRQGARDTQY
TRBJ1-5,TRBV25-1,ASSEDRGNQPQH
TRBJ1-2,TRBV2,ASSAPGGRSYT
TRBJ2-7,TRBV29-1,SVGAPEGHSYEQY
TRBJ1-3,TRBV6-6,ATISTGPGWGNTIY
TRBJ1-2,TRBV14,ASSQGQGYGYT
TRBJ2-3,TRBV5-1,ASSLDAGGYTDTQY
TRBJ1-2,TRBV29-1,SVERSGLRYYGYT
TRBJ2-7,TRBV30,AWSVQHLVEQY
TRBJ1-5,TRBV4-3,ASSQDGRQPQH
TRBJ2-6,TRBV29-1,SVLSDTPSGANVLT
TRBJ1-1,TRBV4-1,ASSQEQLATEAF
TRBJ2-7,TRBV7-9,ASSSSRRVVEQY
TRBJ1-2,TRBV6-6,ASSYPGGYYGYT
TRBJ1-2,TRBV19,ASTRTGSGYT
TRBJ2-7,TRBV3-1/TRBV3-2,ASSQLAGVSEQY
TRBJ1-2,TRBV9,ASSVAERRAQRGYT
TRBJ1-2,TRBV10-3,AIRPGTGDSYGYT
TRBJ1-2,TRBV27,ASSSLPTGNYGYT
TRBJ2-7,TRBV4-3,ASSQDNGGLYEQY
TRBJ1-5,TRBV7-2,ASSPPDGGRQPQH
TRBJ2-7,TRBV20-1,SASPPTAGRYEQY
TRBJ1-2,TRBV5-1,ASSLLGGDSGYT
TRBJ1-6,TRBV13,ASSSRETGHWGSPLH
TRBJ1-6,TRBV6-1,ASSETASYNSPLH
TRBJ1-1,TRBV28,ASSPHRGATEAF
TRBJ2-1,TRBV4-1,ASSRRDKSNNEQF
TRBJ1-1,TRBV10-3,AISDRGAGEAF
TRBJ1-6,TRBV6-5,ASLAGSIYSPLH
TRBJ1-2,TRBV19,ASTSDRGLMGYT
TRBJ2-1,TRBV14,ASSQGGLAGGPSYNEQF
TRBJ2-3,TRBV28,ASRKTSGGVLSTDTQY
TRBJ2-3,TRBV27,ASSFISGGAGDTQY
TRBJ1-1,TRBV3-1/TRBV3-2,ASSQRTGGAEAF
TRBJ1-4,TRBV10-3,AIRGEAQGEKLF
TRBJ1-5,TRBV12-5,ASGLVLAGRGIQPQH
TRBJ1-1,TRBV19,ASSIVNDPRGNTEAF
TRBJ2-2,TRBV7-8,ASSSRGTNTGELF
TRBJ1-1,TRBV27,ASRQGGTEAF
TRBJ1-5,TRBV5-1,ASSLEGLNQPQH
TRBJ2-7,TRBV9,ASSREGRHEQY
TRBJ2-4,TRBV6-5,ASSYSGVEGKNIQY
TRBJ2-7,TRBV5-4,ASSLLRKGLEGYEQY
TRBJ1-2,TRBV29-1,SVAPMTGQMGINYGYT
TRBJ1-6,TRBV7-2,ASSSRQGGKSPLH
TRBJ2-3,TRBV2,ASSEAGRGGTQY
TRBJ2-5,TRBV19,ASSPRASGGQETQY
TRBJ1-2,TRBV18,ASSPPAGLAAGGYT
TRBJ1-6,TRBV11-1,ASSGGGFFNSPLH